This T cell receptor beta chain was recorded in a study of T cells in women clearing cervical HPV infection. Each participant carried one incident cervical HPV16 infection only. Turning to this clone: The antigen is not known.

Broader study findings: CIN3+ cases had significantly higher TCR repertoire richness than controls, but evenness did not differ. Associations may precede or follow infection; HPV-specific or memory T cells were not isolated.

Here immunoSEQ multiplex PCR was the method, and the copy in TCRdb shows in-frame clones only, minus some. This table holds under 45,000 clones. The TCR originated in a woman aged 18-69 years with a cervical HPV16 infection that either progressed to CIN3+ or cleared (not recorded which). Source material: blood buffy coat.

The CDR3 loop is CASSDERASNTEAFF. CDR3 DNA (partial): TGTGCCAGCAGTGACGAAAGGGCCTCGAACACTGAA. The V and J genes are TRBV6-4 and TRBJ1-1; D remains unclear. The read falls 3 residues short of the CDR3 end, and the missing part is taken from the germline J gene. Germline V gene lookup returns CDR1 MRHNA and CDR2 SNTAGT. The CDR3 loop spans 15 amino acids. The V end lost 2 bases, the J end lost 1 base, and 11 bases lay between the germline ends.